Below, 10 T cell receptor beta chains from the same sample are listed, as sequenced in a study of CD8 T cells in Susac syndrome. Reverse transcription used about 0.45 to 1 ug RNA and random hexamers. TCRdb independently ran MiXCR on the immunoSEQ multiplex PCR reads; one entry per CDR3 protein. The sample has approximately 190,000 distinct CDR3 sequences; 90% to 96% are singletons. Sequenced sample: CD4+ T cells from PBMCs. The source is a human donor with Susac syndrome.

The rearrangement joins TRBV11-3 to TRBJ2-2; D not certain. Trimming pared 5 bases from V and 6 bases from J, leaving 13 bases between. Germline values: CDR1 SGHNT, CDR2 YENEEA. This CDR3 contains 14 residues. The chain's CDR3 is CASSPPARAGELFF. The CDR3 coding sequence is TGTGCCAGCAGCCCGCCTGCAAGGGCCGGGGAGCTGTTTTTT.

The chain carries TRBV30 and TRBJ2-7; D possibly corresponds to TRBD1 (6 bases). This CDR3 contains 13 residues. Deletions cut 2 bases from V and 4 bases from J, with 12 bases between. Germline loops: CDR1 GTSNPN, CDR2 SVGIG (reference sequence). In nucleotides, the CDR3 is TGTGCCTGGAGTTCGGGCAGGGGATACGAGCAGTACTTC. Protein: CAWSSGRGYEQYF.

The chain combines TRBV6-1 with TRBJ1-2; D remains unclear. V lost 6 bases to trimming and J lost 5 bases, with 22 bases between them. This CDR3 has 16 residues. Germline CDR1 MNHNS, CDR2 SASEGT. The CDR3 nucleotides read TGTGCCAGCAGCCACCGGATACGTACAAAGGAATATGGCTACACCTTC. Its protein is CASSHRIRTKEYGYTF.

The chain employs TRBV19 and TRBJ1-2; D perhaps matches TRBD1 (5 bases). In germline, CDR1 is LNHDA, CDR2 SQIVND (reference sequence). V gave up 6 bases and J gave up 8 bases, with 16 bases separating them. The CDR3 spans 13 residues. The CDR3 nucleotides are TGTGCCAGTAGCTCACAGGTGGATGGAGGCTACACCTTC. Its translation: CASSSQVDGGYTF.

The chain has TRBV30 and TRBJ1-2; D uncertain. V lost 0 bases and J 6 bases, leaving 14 bases between the germline ends. CDR3 length: 14 residues. The germline gives CDR1 GTSNPN, CDR2 SVGIG (reference sequence). CDR3 DNA: TGTGCCTGGAGTGTACCGGGAGGGAATCATGGCTACACCTTC. It yields the protein CAWSVPGGNHGYTF.

The J gene is TRBJ2-5, the V gene TRBV7-2; D may match TRBD1 or TRBD2 (5 bases each). Deletions cut 2 bases from V and 6 bases from J, with 13 bases between. CDR1 and CDR2 from the germline V gene are SGHTA and FQGNSA. The CDR3 totals 14 residues. The CDR3 DNA follows: TGTGCCAGCAGCTTATGGGGGAGCGACAAGACCCAGTACTTC. This encodes CASSLWGSDKTQYF.

The V and J genes are TRBV9 and TRBJ2-1; D call uncertain. In germline, CDR1 is SGDLS, CDR2 YYNGEE. The V and J ends lost 2 bases and 7 bases respectively, with 10 bases between them. The CDR3 contains 13 residues. In DNA, the CDR3 is TGTGCCAGCAGCGTTGTTCTGGGGAATGAGCAGTTCTTC. Residues: CASSVVLGNEQFF. Full variable domain (outside the CDR3, taken from reference TRBV9 and TRBJ2-1): DSGVTQTPKHLITATGQRVTLRCSPRSGDLSVYWYQQSLDQGLQFLIQYYNGEERAKGNILERFSAQQFPDLHSELNLSSLELGDSALYFCASSVVLGNEQFFGPGTRLTVL.

This clonotype has just a few counts. The chain recombines TRBV4-2 with TRBJ2-5; D ambiguous. V gave up 0 bases and J gave up 2 bases, with 10 bases separating them. This CDR3 contains 15 residues. From germline, CDR1 is LGHNA and CDR2 YNFKEQ. The CDR3 is CASSQDPVLQETQYF. As DNA, the CDR3 is TGTGCCAGCAGCCAAGATCCCGTGCTACAAGAGACCCAGTACTTC.

V gene TRBV21-1 combines with J gene TRBJ1-6. TRBV21-1 is flagged as a pseudogene. This CDR3 has 16 residues. The CDR3 loop is CASSKSLGLVNSPLHF. Here the CDR3 DNA reads TGTGCCAGCAGCAAAAGTTTAGGCTTGGTCAATTCACCCCTCCACTTT.

J is TRBJ2-3 and V is TRBV9, with 14 bases lining up with TRBD2. This CDR3 has 18 amino acids. V was clipped by 4 bases and J by 0 bases; unmatched bases: 7. Germline-derived CDR1 and CDR2 are SGDLS and YYNGEE. CDR3 sequence: CASSQGLAGGTSTDTQYF. The CDR3 nucleotides read TGTGCCAGCAGCCAAGGACTAGCGGGGGGTACTAGCACAGATACGCAGTATTTT.